Here is one TCR beta chain with its context. Its specificity is unknown. This record belongs to a study of CD8+ T cells in alopecia areata. General study points: Scalp samples also contribute reads from the resident alphabeta T cells found in normal skin.

Per germline, CDR1 SQVTM and CDR2 ANQGSEA. This CDR3 contains 11 residues. Specified treatment: oral pan-JAK inhibitor, 5-10 mg twice daily. The authors extracted RNA and reverse transcribed it into cDNA as the sequencing template. This table comes from immunoSEQ multiplex PCR, and its TCRdb copy is limited to in-frame clones, with some not included. The sample contains a few hundred thousand clones, 43% of which appear only once. The chain carries TRBV29-1 and TRBJ2-1; D uncertain. This sequence was found in a human donor with alopecia areata. This sample comprised CD4+ T cells sorted from blood, obtained at roughly week 38, from a patient treated with tofacitinib. This CDR3 reads CRVNSYNEQFF. The CDR3 coding sequence is TGCAGGGTAAACTCCTACAATGAGCAGTTCTTC.